This T cell receptor (beta chain) derives from a study of cytomegalovirus exposure and HLA in healthy donors (dated by TCRdb to about 2017). As for the study more broadly: According to a later analysis, the 120 or so validation repertoires were produced on the same platform as the 666 repertoires of the first cohort. High-throughput TCR immunosequencing, statistical association of individual TCRs with disease status, and machine learning were combined to predict cytomegalovirus infection status. Along with the roughly 670-subject first cohort, a separate validation cohort of over a hundred different subjects was used. The study aimed to test whether signatures of past pathogen exposure could be identified by cataloging public T cell receptors. The study at large found these results: In the study, approximately 150 TCR beta chains were listed as associated with cytomegalovirus. A few of the identified cytomegalovirus-associated TCR beta chains were confirmed in vitro to be specific for cytomegalovirus antigens. A later analysis found that TCRs clustered in the first cohort also tended to co-occur in the roughly 110 validation repertoires, with 90% to 95% of cluster scores above 0. A later analysis had no HLA typing for the validation cohort, so co-occurrence there was scored across all 130 or so repertoires. Most TCR sequences were observed very rarely across donors, whereas some public TCRs were present in many individuals. According to the authors, the approach could potentially be generalized to other disease states and immunological phenotypes. The classifier was reported to diagnose cytomegalovirus status with high specificity and sensitivity in both the original and validation cohorts.

V was cut back by 4 bases and J by 0 bases, leaving a gap of 12 bases between them. For CDR1 and CDR2, the germline V gene (reference sequence) lists LNHDA and SQIVND. The CDR3 covers 15 residues, taking in both the cysteine and the phenylalanine. Only the CDR3 region is kept as DNA, spanning 45 bases read in frame from base 1. Library preparation employed the immunoSEQ multiplex PCR assay. In the source study's methods: To diagnose cytomegalovirus status from the catalog of TCR beta chain sequences, a statistical classification framework was built. Here the immuneACCESS table is served through TCRdb, limited to in-frame sequences with V and J called. Missing clones are a known gap in these copies; in checked studies unresolved V genes cover under half, and the rest lacks a known reason. V and J calls and clone size are copied from that table; D and trimming were computed from the DNA. This sample gives around 160,000 clones in total; about 89% of them show up just once. The ten top clones hold 3% to 3.5% of the sample.

This clone is a singleton in its sample. It has no known antigen specificity. Base qualities are not recorded, but no much larger clone differs from it by a single base. Separate from the roughly 650-subject first cohort, the validation cohort of about 110 subjects was the group to which the donors belonged. This sequence originates from a woman aged 18-29 years in good health and CMV-seropositive. The chain employs TRBV19 and TRBJ1-1; the D gene is possibly TRBD1, with 5 bases matching. Sequenced material: PBMCs. The DNA reads as follows: TGTGCCAGTAGTAACCCAGGGATAATGAACACTGAAGCTTTCTTT. It translates as CASSNPGIMNTEAFF.